This T cell receptor beta chain was found in a study of blood T cells in healthy people across ages (dated by TCRdb to between 2014 and 2016). In terms of the full investigation: In model experiments, template switching captured about one uniquely barcoded TCR beta cDNA molecule for every two T cells. Using deep sequencing normalized with unique cDNA molecular identifiers, the study measured how TCR beta repertoire diversity changes with age. The donors were split into four age groups: young (average around 15 years), middle-aged (over 35), aged (roughly 68) and long-lived (approximately 80). Donors of different ages were randomly distributed across sequencing lanes to avoid experimental bias. Using the same blood draw, the study looked at two additional independent replicas of 1 million unique cDNA reads for two donors, one aged 18 to 30 and the other aged 80 or older.

Library creation used 5' RACE. The instrument given in TCRdb is Illumina HiSeq 2500. The second PCR ran for roughly 7 to 12 cycles and used a J-beta primer mix along with a sample-barcoded 5' primer. Each TCR beta cDNA molecule received a unique molecular identifier from a template-switch 5' adaptor carrying 12 random nucleotides. Each sample yielded at least 3 million CDR3-containing paired-end reads. The Mint cDNA synthesis kit, primed by a TRBC-specific oligonucleotide, was used to synthesize first-strand cDNA from all RNA. Following uracil-DNA glycosylase treatment, all cDNA underwent a first 18-cycle PCR with the universal primers M1SS and BC2_uni_R. Per the source publication's procedure: Each sample was normalized by randomly selecting 1 million high-quality reads, each carrying a distinct molecular identifier. Reads with shared molecular identifiers were discarded instead of being binned into consensus sequences. MiTCR, set to a Q25 quality threshold and the strictest error-elimination algorithm, was used for CDR3 identification, clonotype clustering and error correction. A nonparametric unseen species model using Euler transformation provided a lower-bound estimate of total TCR beta diversity. The public reads were run again by TCRdb, first through fastp at Q25 and then through MiXCR, and only productive beta chains were kept. Rows matching on CDR3 protein sequence are summarized as one entry with the most common DNA and genes. The V and J calls here are based on TCRdb, not the publication. The sample table shows about 1.4 million distinct CDR3 sequences, and approximately 63% are seen once. About 6.3% of the sample belongs to the ten largest clones.

The CDR3 holds 15 amino acids from the cysteine to the phenylalanine. Only the CDR3 DNA is retained, 45 bases long and in frame from the first base. Between the V and J ends, shortened by 5 bases and 5 bases respectively, the junction contains 17 bases. The germline V gene sets CDR1 to MDHEN and CDR2 to SYDVKM. The donors were 40 or so Caucasian individuals from Russia, aged roughly 6 to 90 years, who were systemically healthy. Each donor gave about 9.2 milliliters of peripheral blood, drawn into EDTA-treated Vacutainer tubes. PBMCs were isolated by Ficoll-Paque density-gradient centrifugation, with at least 6 million obtained per sample. Total RNA, at least 6 micrograms per sample, was extracted from PBMCs with Trizol reagent. Naive CD45RAhigh/CD27high T cell percentages were measured by flow cytometry on a PBMC aliquot from every donor. Study-level results and caveats: As age increased, observed TCR beta diversity per million T cells dropped in a roughly linear way, and a significant reduction was already evident by age 40. Estimates of total diversity from one million sequenced T cells were regarded as lower bounds and underestimates. The CMV infection status of donors was not known, potentially confounding age-related changes in expanded clonotypes. There was a strong correlation between observed TCR beta diversity and the percentage of naive T cells measured by flow cytometry. Conclusive comparison of naive and antigen-experienced compartments was prevented by the profiling of bulk unsorted PBMCs. Compared with the aged group, more naive CD4+ T cells, fewer expanded clones and increased TCR diversity were shown by the long-lived group, suggesting age selection.

This clonotype was seen more than once but under ten times. Its antigen is unknown. The input lacks base qualities; no much larger clone sits a single base away. The rearrangement combines TRBV28 with TRBJ2-3; a tentative D match to TRBD1 spans 6 bases. The sample taken for sequencing was blood. The origin of this receptor is a man aged 18 to 29 in good health. The sequenced DNA: TGTGCCAGCAGTAACGGACAGACTTTTGGAGATACGCAGTATTTT. It specifies CASSNGQTFGDTQYF.